This entry concerns a single TCR beta chain. Its antigen is still unknown. TCRdb's table, derived via immunoSEQ multiplex PCR, lists solely in-frame clones and lacks some. This sample has about 350,000 clones, with around nine tenths found just once. This sample was taken from a study of Ad26.COV2.S vaccination and SARS-CoV-2 variants. Study outcomes and limitations: Breadth, reportedly substantial, characterized the spike-specific CD8+ and CD4+ T cell responses after vaccination. Vaccinated individuals (as opposed to placebo recipients) had higher spike-specific TCR breadth. Vaccinees and placebo recipients showed similar non-spike TCR breadth.

Sample treatment: roughly 20 received Ad26.COV2.S at low or high dose, single or two shots; several received placebo; per-sample allocation not given. Sampling occurred on day 63 after the first vaccine or placebo injection. Its platform was an Ad26 vector, and its expressed antigen was Wuhan-strain SARS-CoV-2 spike. Germline assignment: CDR1 LNHNV and CDR2 YYDKDF (reference sequence). The V end lost 0 bases, the J end lost 7 bases, and 16 bases lay between the germline ends. CDR3 length: 15 residues. The sample consisted of peripheral blood, taken in a trial of Ad26.COV2.S vaccine versus placebo. The clonotype originates from a person between 18 and 59 years old who received the Ad26.COV2.S COVID-19 vaccine or a placebo. The rearrangement joins TRBV15 to TRBJ2-7; perhaps TRBD2 as D (6 bases). The CDR3, as DNA: TGTGCCACCAGCAGAGATCCTGCGGTACGGGAGGAGCAGTACTTC. This sequence encodes CATSRDPAVREEQYF. The whole variable domain, remainder taken from reference TRBV15 and TRBJ2-7, is DAMVIQNPRYQVTQFGKPVTLSCSQTLNHNVMYWYQQKSSQAPKLLFHYYDKDFNNEADTPDNFQSRRPNTSFCFLDIRSPGLGDTAMYLCATSRDPAVREEQYFGPGTRLTVT.